A selection of T cell receptor beta chains follows, all from one sample in a study of blood T cell repertoires in COVID-19. Here immunoSEQ multiplex PCR was the method, and the copy in TCRdb shows in-frame clones only, minus some. This sample has about 81,000 clones; nearly 90% occur once, and the top ten carry more than 4.5%. The specimen sequenced was peripheral blood. These receptors originate from a woman older than 75 with active COVID-19. Each CDR3 is given with its conserved first and last residue. The D gene is left open where the match is weak. The size field is filled for only some rows; it gives once, few, many or a size class.

>NA|TRBV7-3|TRBJ2-2|TRBD2
TGTGCCAGCAGCTTAATGGCTGGCGGGAGGAACACCGGGGAGCTGTTTTTT
CASSLMAGGRNTGELFF
>NA|TRBV7-2|TRBJ2-7|NA
TGTGCCAGCAGCTCCGCCTACGAGCAGTACTTC
CASSSAYEQYF
>NA|TRBV7-9|TRBJ1-2|NA
TGTGCCAGCAGCTTATTGTCGACAGTGCATGGCTACACCTTC
CASSLLSTVHGYTF
>NA|TRBV19|TRBJ1-1|TRBD1
TGTGCCAGTAGTACCGGGACAGGGGGCATGGGCACTGAAGCTTTCTTT
CASSTGTGGMGTEAFF
>NA|TRBV6-2/TRBV6-3|TRBJ1-6|NA
TGTGCCAGCAGTTTTCACTGGAGCTCCTATAATTCACCCCTCCACTTT
CASSFHWSSYNSPLHF
>NA|TRBV28|TRBJ1-2|NA
TGTGCCAGCAGTCTCCGACAGGACAGCTATGGCTACACCTTC
CASSLRQDSYGYTF
>NA|TRBV5-1|TRBJ1-2|TRBD1
TGCGCCAGCAGCGAGACAGGGGAGCATGGCTACACCTTC
CASSETGEHGYTF
>NA|TRBV19|TRBJ2-1|TRBD1
TGTGCCAGTAGTACAACAGGGGCCCCCCAGATTGAGCAGTTCTTC
CASSTTGAPQIEQFF
>NA|TRBV27|TRBJ2-3|TRBD2
TGTGCCAGCAGTTCCTGGGCTAGCGGGAGAGGCACAGATACGCAGTATTTT
CASSSWASGRGTDTQYF
>NA|TRBV28|TRBJ1-2|NA
TGTGCCAGCAGCCCTGGGACTTCAACATCGTATGGCTACACCTTC
CASSPGTSTSYGYTF
>NA|TRBV7-9|TRBJ2-2|TRBD1
TGTGCCAGCAGCCAGGGGGCGCCGAACACCGGGGAGCTGTTTTTT
CASSQGAPNTGELFF
>NA|TRBV7-8|TRBJ1-6|NA
TGTGCCAGCAGCTTAGGTGTTCAGGATCCTTCACCCCTCCACTTT
CASSLGVQDPSPLHF
>NA|TRBV6-2/TRBV6-3|TRBJ1-3|NA
TGTGCCAGCAGTTTACGAGCCTCTGGAAACACCATATATTTT
CASSLRASGNTIYF
>NA|TRBV7-9|TRBJ2-6|NA
TGTGCCAGCAGCTTCGGCCAGGGGAGCTCTGGGGCCAACGTCCTGACTTTC
CASSFGQGSSGANVLTF
>once|TRBV6-5|TRBJ2-7|NA
TGTGCCAGCAGTCAGGCTAACGAGCAGTACTTC
CASSQANEQYF
>NA|TRBV7-2|TRBJ1-1|TRBD1
TGTGCCAGCAGCCGTAGTAACAGGGGAAGGAACACTGAAGCTTTCTTT
CASSRSNRGRNTEAFF
>NA|TRBV5-1|TRBJ1-3|NA
TGCGCCAGCAGCTTGCCAGGGGAGACTGGAAACACCATATATTTT
CASSLPGETGNTIYF
>NA|TRBV3-1/TRBV3-2|TRBJ1-2|TRBD1
TGTGCCAGCAGCCTCCGGACAGGTGTTGGCTACACCTTC
CASSLRTGVGYTF
>NA|TRBV27|TRBJ2-5|NA
TGTGCCAGCAGTTTATCGGGCGGCGGGACTCGGACAGAGACCCAGTACTTC
CASSLSGGGTRTETQYF
>NA|TRBV2|TRBJ2-1|NA
TGTGCCATCCGACCGGACACCTACAATGAGCAGTTCTTC
CAIRPDTYNEQFF
>NA|TRBV6-5|TRBJ1-1|TRBD1
TGTGCCAGCAGAGGGGGCTTCACTGAAGCTTTCTTT
CASRGGFTEAFF
>NA|TRBV10-1|TRBJ2-2|TRBD2
TGCGCCACCGGTTCGGGGCCTACTAGCGGGAGGGCCGGCACCGGGGAGCTGTTTTTT
CATGSGPTSGRAGTGELFF
>NA|TRBV6-6|TRBJ2-4|TRBD1
TGTGCCAGCCTGGAAACAGGGGGCAAAAACATTCAGTACTTC
CASLETGGKNIQYF
>NA|TRBV5-6|TRBJ2-1|TRBD2
TGTGCCAGCAGCTTGGTTGGTAGCGGGGCATACAATGAGCAGTTCTTC
CASSLVGSGAYNEQFF
>few|TRBV9|TRBJ1-5|NA
TGTGCCAGCAGCGCCTTTAGCAATCAGCCCCAGCATTTT
CASSAFSNQPQHF
>NA|TRBV29-1|TRBJ1-1|TRBD1
TGCAGCGTTGAAGGTCCTTCGGACAGGAAGAACACTGAAGCTTTCTTT
CSVEGPSDRKNTEAFF
>NA|TRBV21-1|TRBJ2-5|NA
TGTGCCAGCAGCAAAGGACAGGGGGAAGGGACCCAGTACTTC
CASSKGQGEGTQYF
>NA|TRBV19|TRBJ2-1|NA
TGTGCCAGTACCATGGCCTGGGGGCGAGAGCAGTTCTTC
CASTMAWGREQFF
>NA|TRBV5-8|TRBJ1-5|TRBD1
TGTGCCAGCAGCGGGACAGGCCAGGAGCCCCAGCATTTT
CASSGTGQEPQHF
>NA|TRBV7-2|TRBJ2-3|TRBD2
TGTGCCAGCAGCTCTAGCGGGTCTACGCAGTATTTT
CASSSSGSTQYF
>NA|TRBV6-5|TRBJ2-7|NA
TGTGCCAGCGGAAGGGGCTCCTGGAACGAGCAGTACTTC
CASGRGSWNEQYF
>NA|TRBV6-1|TRBJ2-7|NA
TGTGCCAGCAGTGACCACTCAGGCATGAACGAGCAGTACTTC
CASSDHSGMNEQYF
>once|TRBV9|TRBJ2-2|NA
TGTGCCAGCAGCTATAAGGTCGGGGGCGGGGAGCTGTTTTTT
CASSYKVGGGELFF
>NA|TRBV5-4|TRBJ2-1|NA
TGTGCCAGCAGCCCGGACACCGAATCCTACAATGAGCAGTTCTTC
CASSPDTESYNEQFF
>once|TRBV7-2|TRBJ1-3|NA
TGTGCCAGCAGCTACCAGGGTCCAGGAAACACCATATATTTT
CASSYQGPGNTIYF
>NA|TRBV19|TRBJ1-5|TRBD1
TGTGCCAGTAGCCCCACTGACAGGGCGTCTGGCAATCAGCCCCAGCATTTT
CASSPTDRASGNQPQHF
>NA|TRBV29-1|TRBJ1-2|NA
TGCAGCCTTCTGGACAGCGTAAACTATGGCTACACCTTC
CSLLDSVNYGYTF
>few|TRBV29-1|TRBJ2-1|TRBD2
TGCAGCGTAGGCGGGAGGGTCGTCAATGAGCAGTTCTTC
CSVGGRVVNEQFF
>NA|TRBV5-4|TRBJ2-7|TRBD1
TGTGCCAGCAGCTCCGGACAGGGGGGCAGACTTGAGCAGTACTTC
CASSSGQGGRLEQYF
>NA|TRBV28|TRBJ2-3|TRBD2
TGTGCCAGCAGTTTACCAATGGGGGCGGGGGGAGATACGCAGTATTTT
CASSLPMGAGGDTQYF
>NA|TRBV5-6|TRBJ2-7|TRBD1
TGTGCCAGCAGCTTGGAAAAGGGACAGGGTTCCTACGAGCAGTACTTC
CASSLEKGQGSYEQYF
>NA|TRBV11-2|TRBJ2-7|NA
TGTGCCAGCAGCTTAGAAAGACTACGCGAGCAGTACTTC
CASSLERLREQYF
>once|TRBV9|TRBJ2-1|NA
TGTGCCAGCAGCGTAGTGAGGTCTAGCGTTCTCAATGAGCAGTTCTTC
CASSVVRSSVLNEQFF
>NA|TRBV5-1|TRBJ2-5|TRBD2
TGCGCCAGCAGGACTAGCGGAGTGGCCCAAGAGACCCAGTACTTC
CASRTSGVAQETQYF
>once|TRBV19|TRBJ2-6|TRBD2
TGTGCCAGTAGTGGAATTAGCGGGAGGGCCTCTGGGGCCAACGTCCTGACTTTC
CASSGISGRASGANVLTF
>NA|TRBV9|TRBJ2-5|TRBD1
TGTGCCAGCAGCGTAGGGACAGGAATCCAAGAGACCCAGTACTTC
CASSVGTGIQETQYF
>NA|TRBV4-2|TRBJ1-4|NA
TGTGCCAGCAGCCAAGGGTCGGGCGGGGAAAAACTGTTTTTT
CASSQGSGGEKLFF
>NA|TRBV28|TRBJ1-2|TRBD1
TGTGCCAGCAGTTTTCTGGACAGGGGCGGGGATGGCTACACCTTC
CASSFLDRGGDGYTF
>NA|TRBV12-3/TRBV12-4|TRBJ1-2|NA
TGTGCCAGCTCGATTGGAGCCGGCTACACCTTC
CASSIGAGYTF
>NA|TRBV20-1|TRBJ2-3|TRBD2
TGCAGTGCTAGTAGCCCTAGCGGGATGCAGTCAGATACGCAGTATTTT
CSASSPSGMQSDTQYF
>NA|TRBV9|TRBJ1-2|NA
TGTGCCAGCAGCGTAGGGGGCAATCCCATCTATGGCTACACCTTC
CASSVGGNPIYGYTF
>NA|TRBV28|TRBJ2-7|TRBD1
TGTGCCAGCAGCCTCTGGGACAGGGGGGGATCCTGGAGATGGGAGCAGTACTTC
CASSLWDRGGSWRWEQYF
>NA|TRBV6-5|TRBJ1-2|NA
TGTGCCAGCAGTCCTTCTCAGGGATATAACTATGGCTACACCTTC
CASSPSQGYNYGYTF